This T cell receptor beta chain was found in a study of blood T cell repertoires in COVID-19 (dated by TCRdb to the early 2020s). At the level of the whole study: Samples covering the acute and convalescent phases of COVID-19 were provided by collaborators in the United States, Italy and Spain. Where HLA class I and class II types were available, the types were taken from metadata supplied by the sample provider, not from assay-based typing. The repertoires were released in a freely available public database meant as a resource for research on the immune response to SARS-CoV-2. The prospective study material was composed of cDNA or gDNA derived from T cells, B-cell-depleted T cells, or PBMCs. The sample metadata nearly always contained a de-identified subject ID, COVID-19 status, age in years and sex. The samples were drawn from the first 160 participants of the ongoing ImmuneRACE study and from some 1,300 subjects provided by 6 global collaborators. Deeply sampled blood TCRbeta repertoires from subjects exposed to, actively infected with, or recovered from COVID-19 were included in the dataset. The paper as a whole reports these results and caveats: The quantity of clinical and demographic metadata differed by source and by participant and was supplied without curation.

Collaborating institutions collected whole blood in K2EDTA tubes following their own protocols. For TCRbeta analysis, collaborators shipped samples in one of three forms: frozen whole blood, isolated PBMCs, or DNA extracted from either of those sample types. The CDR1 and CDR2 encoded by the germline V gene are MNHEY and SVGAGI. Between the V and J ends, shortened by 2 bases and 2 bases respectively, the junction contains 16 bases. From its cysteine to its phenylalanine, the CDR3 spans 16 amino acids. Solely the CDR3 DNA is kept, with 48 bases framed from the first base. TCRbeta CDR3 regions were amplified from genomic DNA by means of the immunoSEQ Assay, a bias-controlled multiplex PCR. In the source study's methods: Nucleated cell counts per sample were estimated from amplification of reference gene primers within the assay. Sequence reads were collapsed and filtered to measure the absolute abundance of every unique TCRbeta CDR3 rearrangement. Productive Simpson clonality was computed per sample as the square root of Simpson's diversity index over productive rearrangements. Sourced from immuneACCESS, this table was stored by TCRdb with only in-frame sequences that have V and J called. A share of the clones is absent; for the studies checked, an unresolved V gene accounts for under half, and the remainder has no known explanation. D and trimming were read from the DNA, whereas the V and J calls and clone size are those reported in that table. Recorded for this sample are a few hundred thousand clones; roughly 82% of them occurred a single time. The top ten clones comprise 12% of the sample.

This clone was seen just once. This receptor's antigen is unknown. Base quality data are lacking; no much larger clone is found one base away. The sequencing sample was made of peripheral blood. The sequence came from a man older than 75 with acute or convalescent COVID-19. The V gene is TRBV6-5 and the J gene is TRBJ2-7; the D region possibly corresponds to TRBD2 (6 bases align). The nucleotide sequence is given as TGTGCCAGCAGTTACGATCCGGGGGTAACAACCTACGAGCAGTACTTC. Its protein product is CASSYDPGVTTYEQYF.